The next 16 T cell receptor beta chains were all read from a single sample in a study of PD-1 and CTLA-4 blockade in melanoma. TCRdb's table, derived via immunoSEQ multiplex PCR, lists solely in-frame clones and lacks some. The repertoire includes about 32,000 clones, around 90% of them detected once, and less than 7% sits in the top ten. Material: CD8+ T cells from peripheral blood, obtained from a patient given anti-PD-1 treatment. The source of these receptors is a human donor with melanoma.

The V call is TRBV9, the J call TRBJ2-2, with 8 nucleotides matching TRBD1. The CDR3 runs to 16 residues. From germline, CDR1 is SGDLS and CDR2 YYNGEE. V lost 4 bases to trimming and J lost 5 bases; unmatched junction nucleotides: 10. The CDR3 sequence is CASSPRTGPVTGELFF. The CDR3, as DNA: TGTGCCAGCAGCCCACGGACAGGGCCGGTAACCGGGGAGCTGTTTTTT. The full variable domain, in which reference TRBV9 and TRBJ2-2 provide the parts outside the CDR3, is DSGVTQTPKHLITATGQRVTLRCSPRSGDLSVYWYQQSLDQGLQFLIQYYNGEERAKGNILERFSAQQFPDLHSELNLSSLELGDSALYFCASSPRTGPVTGELFFGEGSRLTVL.

The V call is TRBV6-6, the J call TRBJ1-1, with D possibly matching TRBD1 (5 bases). This CDR3 has 15 residues. The germline V and J ends were trimmed by 6 bases and 3 bases, with 17 bases remaining between them. Germline loops: CDR1 MNHNY, CDR2 SVGAGI (reference sequence). The CDR3, as DNA: TGTGCCAGCAGCCCACGGCGGGGGACGGACACTGAAGCTTTCTTT. It is translated as CASSPRRGTDTEAFF.

The chain combines TRBV28 with TRBJ2-7; 10 positions agree with TRBD1. The CDR3 runs 14 residues. V lost 8 bases to trimming and J lost 3 bases; unmatched junction nucleotides: 7. Germline CDR1 is MDHEN and CDR2 is SYDVKM. CDR3 loop: CASLAGTGDYEQYF. The CDR3 region has the DNA TGTGCCAGCCTCGCCGGGACAGGGGACTACGAGCAGTACTTC.

The genes are TRBV30 and TRBJ1-2; 9 bases match TRBD1. Germline CDR1 reads GTSNPN; CDR2 reads SVGIG (reference sequence). CDR3 length equals 13 residues. V lost 2 bases, J lost 6 bases, and 4 bases stayed unmatched. The CDR3 loop reads CAWSRTGADGYTF. The DNA for the CDR3 is TGTGCCTGGAGTCGGACAGGGGCGGATGGCTACACCTTC.

The chain employs TRBV5-6 and TRBJ1-2; 9 bases are shared with TRBD1. This CDR3 contains 15 residues. Germline trimming cut 0 bases from V and 4 bases from J; bases unmatched to any gene: 4. Germline V gene lookup returns CDR1 SGHDT and CDR2 YYEEEE. Here the CDR3 reads CASSLGGTGTYGYTF. The CDR3 DNA follows: TGTGCCAGCAGCTTGGGCGGGACAGGGACCTATGGCTACACCTTC. The whole variable domain, remainder taken from reference TRBV5-6 and TRBJ1-2, is DAGVTQSPTHLIKTRGQQVTLRCSPKSGHDTVSWYQQALGQGPQFIFQYYEEEERQRGNFPDRFSGHQFPNYSSELNVNALLLGDSALYLCASSLGGTGTYGYTFGSGTRLTVV.

The rearrangement links TRBV2 to TRBJ2-7; TRBD2 might be the D (5 bases). The length of the CDR3 is 10 residues. Per germline, CDR1 SNHLY and CDR2 FYNNEI. Trimming took 6 bases from V and 10 from J, leaving 10 bases between them. This chain's CDR3 is CASRGSIQYF. The CDR3 DNA sequence: TGTGCCAGCAGGGGGAGTATTCAGTACTTC.

V and J are TRBV19 and TRBJ1-4; 9 bases match TRBD1. Germline V gene lookup returns CDR1 LNHDA and CDR2 SQIVND (reference sequence). The length of the CDR3 is 13 residues. V shed 2 bases and J 11 bases; nucleotides not matched to a gene: 3. The CDR3 bases are TGTGCCAGTAGTATATGGGACAGGGAGAAACTGTTTTTT. This encodes CASSIWDREKLFF.

The chain recombines TRBV9 with TRBJ2-5, with TRBD2 matching over 11 bases. The trim removed 7 bases at V and 5 bases at J, leaving 10 bases unmatched. Germline CDR1 and CDR2: SGDLS and YYNGEE. This CDR3 has 15 residues. The CDR3 protein is CASGVAGGREETQYF. The CDR3 nucleotides read TGTGCCAGCGGTGTAGCGGGGGGGCGCGAGGAGACCCAGTACTTC.

The chain joins TRBV4-1 to TRBJ2-3; D is unresolved. The ends were cut back, 3 bases at V and 6 bases at J, with 7 bases in the middle. The germline V gene has CDR1 MGHRA and CDR2 YSYEKL. This CDR3 spans 12 amino acids. CDR3 DNA sequence: TGCGCCAGCAGCCAGGCAAGCGATACGCAGTATTTT. Its protein product is CASSQASDTQYF.

This rearrangement joins TRBV4-1 to TRBJ2-1; 9 positions agree with TRBD1. The V gene end was trimmed by 0 bases and the J gene end by 8 bases; junction bases not matched to a gene: 8. This CDR3 comprises 16 residues. Germline loops: CDR1 MGHRA, CDR2 YSYEKL. The CDR3 region is CASSQEAQGATDEQFF. CDR3 nucleotide sequence: TGCGCCAGCAGCCAAGAGGCACAGGGGGCAACCGATGAGCAGTTCTTC.

This clone was counted a few times. The V and J genes are TRBV5-1 and TRBJ1-6; unclear D gene. Germline CDR1 reads SGHRS; CDR2 reads YFSETQ. The V end lost 0 bases, the J end lost 10 bases, and 17 bases lay between the germline ends. The CDR3 loop spans 16 amino acids. CDR3 coding DNA: TGCGCCAGCAGCTTGGGCCTAAACCTGGGTAGATCACCCCTCCACTTT. Translating it yields CASSLGLNLGRSPLHF. The variable domain in full, with the rest retrieved from reference TRBV5-1 and TRBJ1-6, is KAGVTQTPRYLIKTRGQQVTLSCSPISGHRSVSWYQQTPGQGLQFLFEYFSETQRNKGNFPGRFSGRQFSNSRSEMNVSTLELGDSALYLCASSLGLNLGRSPLHFGNGTRLTVT.

The chain links TRBV19 to TRBJ2-7, with D perhaps matching TRBD1 or TRBD2 (5 bases each). V lost 6 bases and J 3 bases, leaving 18 bases between the germline ends. The CDR3 is 15 amino acids. The germline gives CDR1 LNHDA, CDR2 SQIVND (reference sequence). The CDR3 sequence: CASSPGPSTRYEQYF. In DNA form, the CDR3 reads TGTGCCAGTAGCCCGGGACCGTCCACCCGCTACGAGCAGTACTTC.

V gene TRBV3-1 (or the pseudogene TRBV3-2) combines with J gene TRBJ2-3; D remains unclear. CDR3 length equals 16 residues. Germline V gene sequence: CDR1 LGHDT, CDR2 YNNKEL (reference sequence). V lost 4 bases and J lost 0, with 14 bases in between. The CDR3 region is CASSPLGPISTDTQYF. The CDR3 region has the DNA TGTGCCAGCAGCCCACTCGGTCCTATTAGCACAGATACGCAGTATTTT.

The V call is TRBV30, the J call TRBJ1-4; D not resolved. The germline V gene has CDR1 GTSNPN and CDR2 SVGIG (reference sequence). The CDR3 has 13 amino acids. Trimming pared 3 bases from V and 4 bases from J, leaving 9 bases between. CDR3 DNA sequence: TGTGCCTGGAGAGGAGACCATAATGAAAAACTGTTTTTT. The encoded protein is CAWRGDHNEKLFF.

This chain connects TRBV6-1 to TRBJ2-5; perhaps TRBD2 as D (5 bases). With 1 base removed from V and 2 bases from J, the gap between germline ends came to 11 bases. The CDR3 sequence is 15 residues long. The germline V gene has CDR1 MNHNS and CDR2 SASEGT. The CDR3 DNA reads TGTGCCAGCAGTGAAGTTGGCGGGCCACAAGAGACCCAGTACTTC. Amino acid sequence: CASSEVGGPQETQYF.

This chain links TRBV9 with TRBJ2-2, with TRBD1 identical over 8 bases. CDR3 size: 16 residues. In germline, CDR1 is SGDLS, CDR2 YYNGEE. V gave up 3 bases and J gave up 2 bases; unmatched junction bases: 6. The CDR3 DNA follows: TGTGCCAGCAGCGCCTCGGGACAGGCAAACACCGGGGAGCTGTTTTTT. It is translated as CASSASGQANTGELFF.